This T cell receptor (beta chain) was sequenced during a study of identical twins. This clonotype showed up just a few times. The donors were all healthy and Caucasian. A universal primer site was created by template switching, with the cDNA bearing unique molecular identifiers. Each CDR3 protein is one row after TCRdb ran MiXCR on the 5' RACE reads. The sample holds 750,000 to 950,000 distinct CDR3 sequences, more than 9% seen once. The CDR3 runs to 16 residues. This same sample was also part of a study on yellow fever vaccine responses in identical twins.

The TCR originated in a woman aged 18-29 years in good health. The sample was PBMCs. The chain combines TRBV21-1 with TRBJ2-7; the table's D call, TRBD2, was not checked against the DNA. TRBV21-1 is reported as a pseudogene. CDR3 bases: TGTGCCAGCAGCAAAGCTAGCGGGGATTCCTACATCGAGCAGTACGTC. Translated: CASSKASGDSYIEQYV.